The next 7 T cell receptor beta chains were all read from a single sample in a study of CD8 T cells in ankylosing spondylitis (dated 2017 in TCRdb). Study-wide conclusions, independent of this receptor: A TCR beta motif of several highly homologous amino acid variants appeared characteristic of blood from ankylosing spondylitis patients.

Antigens for these TCRs are unknown. The receptor library was made with 5' RACE. TCRdb shows the sequencer as Illumina HiSeq 2500. The public reads were run again by TCRdb, first through fastp at Q25 and then through MiXCR, and only productive beta chains were kept. Identical CDR3 protein sequences are pooled into one entry, listed with their most common genes and DNA. A total of a few hundred thousand distinct CDR3 sequences appear in this sample, approximately 8% of them only once. Clones ranked in the top ten supply about 14% of the sample. Material for sequencing was blood, either unsorted or a sorted T cell fraction (not recorded which). The receptors originated from a male donor with ankylosing spondylitis.

The sample holds a few counts of this clonotype. This sequence joins TRBV20-1 and TRBJ2-3, with D unclear. Germline V lookup: CDR1 DFQATT, CDR2 SNEGSKA (reference sequence). There are 12 residues in the CDR3. Deletions cut 4 bases from V and 6 bases from J, with 11 bases between. The CDR3 region is CSAKYLGDTQYF. CDR3 sequence (DNA): TGCAGTGCTAAATACTTAGGGGATACGCAGTATTTT.

In its sample, this clonotype was seen a few times. This sequence joins TRBV6-4 and TRBJ2-1; D may be TRBD1 (6 bases). Germline lookup yields CDR1 MRHNA and CDR2 SNTAGT. This CDR3 contains 14 residues. The ends were cut back, 8 bases at V and 4 bases at J, with 15 bases in the middle. For the CDR3, the DNA is TGTGCCAGCGCGGCTACACAGGGTTACAATGAGCAGTTCTTC. This sequence encodes CASAATQGYNEQFF.

The chain couples TRBV7-2 to TRBJ2-1; 12 bases line up with TRBD2. Germline V CDR1 and CDR2: SGHTA, FQGNSA. The CDR3 loop spans 17 amino acids. J lost 5 bases, V lost 3 bases, and 8 bases had no gene match. In DNA, the CDR3 is TGTGCCAGCAGCTTGGCCCTAGCGGGAGGGCCCGACAATGAGCAGTTCTTC. Translating gives CASSLALAGGPDNEQFF.

This clonotype was seen more than once but under ten times. The V call is TRBV5-1, the J call TRBJ2-7; D may be TRBD2 (6 bases). In germline, CDR1 is SGHRS, CDR2 YFSETQ. V dropped 7 bases and J dropped 2 bases, with 16 bases sitting between them. The length of the CDR3 is 14 residues. As DNA, the CDR3 is TGCGCCAGCCGGCCGGGAGAAGGGGCCTACGAGCAGTACTTC. It specifies CASRPGEGAYEQYF.

This clonotype was counted only a few times. The chain employs TRBV1 and TRBJ2-5; the table assigns TRBD2, which was not confirmed against the DNA. TRBV1 is a pseudogene locus. This CDR3 contains 15 residues. CDR3 region: CTSSPGTSGSRTQYF. CDR3 nucleotides: TGCACCAGCAGCCCCGGGACTAGCGGGAGTCGGACCCAGTACTTC.

This clonotype was observed many times. The chain couples TRBV5-1 to TRBJ2-5; D remains unclear. The V end lost 1 base, the J end lost 2 bases, and 9 bases lay between the germline ends. Germline CDR1 is SGHRS and CDR2 is YFSETQ. The CDR3 is 14 residues long. Written as DNA, the CDR3 is TGCGCCAGCAGCTTGTTCCAGTTACAAGAGACCCAGTACTTC. Amino acids: CASSLFQLQETQYF.

This clonotype has at least ten counts. The V and J genes are TRBV20-1 and TRBJ1-2; 8 positions match TRBD1. Germline assignment: CDR1 DFQATT and CDR2 SNEGSKA (reference sequence). The CDR3 contains 14 residues. The ends lost 3 bases at V and 6 bases at J; junction bases unmatched: 9. The CDR3 coding sequence is TGCAGTGCTAGCCCGACAGGGGAGGCTGATGGCTACACCTTC. The encoded protein is CSASPTGEADGYTF.